A selection of T cell receptor beta chains follows, all from one sample in a study of cytotoxic CD8 clonotypes in ibrutinib-treated CLL. The protocol was immunoSEQ multiplex PCR, while the TCRdb copy is restricted to in-frame clones and leaves out a portion. Of roughly 160,000 clones in the sample, roughly 80% were seen once. Sequences were derived from PBMCs, sampled after 24 months of ibrutinib treatment. The receptors derive from a human donor with chronic lymphocytic leukemia. Both conserved end residues are part of each CDR3. The D gene is left open where the match is weak. For some rows the clone size is stated as once, few or many, or as a class when expanded; others skip it.

clone_size j_call d_call v_call cdr3_nt cdr3_aa
- TRBJ2-7 - TRBV5-1 TGCGCCAGCAGCTTGGGGTCCCACGAGCAGTACTTC CASSLGSHEQYF
few TRBJ2-7 - TRBV30 TGTGCCTGGAGCCTCGGGGTAGCGGAGGGGATACGGTCCTACGAGCAGTACTTC CAWSLGVAEGIRSYEQYF
- TRBJ2-7 - TRBV10-2 TGCGCCAGCAGTGAGTCAAAGGGGGGGCCCTACGAGCAGTACTTC CASSESKGGPYEQYF
- TRBJ1-3 - TRBV11-1 TGTGCCAGCAGCTCGGTGGGGGCCCCTTCTGGAAACACCATATATTTT CASSSVGAPSGNTIYF
- TRBJ1-1 - TRBV4-2 TGTGCCAGCAGCAGGGACCCAGGCACTGAAGCTTTCTTT CASSRDPGTEAFF
- TRBJ2-6 - TRBV15 TGTGCCACCAGCGGAGGGGCTGGGGCCAACGTCCTGACTTTC CATSGGAGANVLTF
once TRBJ2-7 TRBD2 TRBV7-2 TGTGCCAGCAGCTCCCGGACTAGCGGGGTTTACGAGCAGTACTTC CASSSRTSGVYEQYF
- TRBJ1-2 - TRBV5-1 TGCGCCAGCAGCCGGGCAGGGGACTATGGCTACACCTTC CASSRAGDYGYTF
- TRBJ2-7 - TRBV4-2 TGTGCCAGCAGCCAAGTGGGATACGAGCAGTACTTC CASSQVGYEQYF
- TRBJ1-5 - TRBV7-2 TGTGCCAGCAGCTTAGACAAGGGACCGGGGCCCCAGCATTTT CASSLDKGPGPQHF
- TRBJ1-1 - TRBV5-3 TGTGCCAGAAGCGACTTTGGACATTTCACTGAAGCTTTCTTT CARSDFGHFTEAFF
- TRBJ1-1 - TRBV18 TGTGCCAGCTCACCCCGCGGGACGTTGAACACTGAAGCTTTCTTT CASSPRGTLNTEAFF
- TRBJ1-4 TRBD1 TRBV7-2 TGTGCCAGCAGCTTTCGACAGGGTATCACTAATGAAAAACTGTTTTTT CASSFRQGITNEKLFF
few TRBJ2-7 - TRBV6-6 TGTGCCAGCAGTTACTCGGGGGGGGCCCGCTCCTACGAGCAGTACTTC CASSYSGGARSYEQYF
- TRBJ1-1 - TRBV7-3 TGTGCCAGCAGCTTAGGATTTCACACTGAAGCTTTCTTT CASSLGFHTEAFF
- TRBJ2-4 TRBD1 TRBV28 TGTGCCAGCACCCCCGGACAGGCCCTAGGCAAAAACATTCAGTACTTC CASTPGQALGKNIQYF
- TRBJ2-2 - TRBV18 TGTGCCAGCTCACCGGGAAGGAACACCGGGGAGCTGTTTTTT CASSPGRNTGELFF
- TRBJ2-3 - TRBV28 TGTGCCAGCAGTTTTCTGGGCGGGTTCCCCGCAGATACGCAGTATTTT CASSFLGGFPADTQYF
- TRBJ1-2 TRBD1 TRBV6-5 TGTGCCAGCAGGCCGGACAGGAGCAACTATGGCTACACCTTC CASRPDRSNYGYTF
- TRBJ2-5 - TRBV7-2 TGTGCCAGCAGCTTAGGGGTGACCGCCGGGGAGACCCAGTACTTC CASSLGVTAGETQYF
- TRBJ1-4 TRBD1 TRBV9 TGTGCCAGCAGCTCCCCGACAGGGCGGCAAGAAAAACTGTTTTTT CASSSPTGRQEKLFF
- TRBJ2-1 TRBD2 TRBV6-5 TGTGCCAGCAAACGGACTAGCGGGAGCGATGAGCAGTTCTTC CASKRTSGSDEQFF
- TRBJ2-1 TRBD2 TRBV4-2 TGTGCCAGCAGCCTTAGACTAGCGGAAACCCTGGGGCTTGAGCAGTTCTTC CASSLRLAETLGLEQFF
many TRBJ1-2 - TRBV7-2 TGTGCCAGCAGCCCCGGGACACATGGCTACACCTTC CASSPGTHGYTF
- TRBJ2-3 - TRBV7-9 TGTGCCAGCAGCTTAATCAGGGGAGATACGCAGTATTTT CASSLIRGDTQYF
- TRBJ2-7 TRBD2 TRBV4-2 TGTGCCAGCAGCCAAAGCGGGAGCCTCTCCTACGAGCAGTACTTC CASSQSGSLSYEQYF
- TRBJ2-1 TRBD2 TRBV7-3 TGTGCCAGCAGCCCAAGCGGGACTACCTACAATGAGCAGTTCTTC CASSPSGTTYNEQFF
- TRBJ2-7 - TRBV11-1 TGTGCCAGCAGCTTAGCGAGGACAGCCACCTCCTACGAGCAGTACTTC CASSLARTATSYEQYF
- TRBJ2-2 TRBD2 TRBV4-2 TGTGCCAGCAGCCGGAGGGGACTAGCGGACACCGGGGAGCTGTTTTTT CASSRRGLADTGELFF
- TRBJ2-1 - TRBV5-6 TGTGCCAGCAGCCTCCCTAACAGGGCCAATGAGCAGTTCTTC CASSLPNRANEQFF
- TRBJ1-1 TRBD1 TRBV7-9 TGTGCCAGCAGCTTAGGGGGACAGGGGGCCGTTGGAGCTTTCTTT CASSLGGQGAVGAFF
- TRBJ2-7 - TRBV11-2 TGTGCCAGCAGCCCTTTCCTGGTCAGCTCCTACGAGCAGTACTTT CASSPFLVSSYEQYF
- TRBJ1-5 - TRBV7-2 TGTGCCAGCAGCTTAAGTGGACCCAATGCGAATCAGCCCCAGCATTTT CASSLSGPNANQPQHF
- TRBJ2-2 - TRBV28 TGTGCCAGCAACTTAAGGGGGATCGATACCGGGGAGCTGTTTTTT CASNLRGIDTGELFF
once TRBJ1-2 - TRBV28 TGTGCCAGCAGTCCTTCCCTTACCTTCTATGGCTACACCTTC CASSPSLTFYGYTF
- TRBJ2-7 TRBD1 TRBV6-5 TGTGCCAGCAGCCGGACAGGGTTGTACGAGCAGTACTTC CASSRTGLYEQYF
- TRBJ1-2 - TRBV6-5 TGTGCCAGCAGTTACCGGACGGCTCTTAACTATGGCTACACCTTC CASSYRTALNYGYTF
- TRBJ2-1 - TRBV6-5 TGTGCCAGCAGTTACGTTCAGGGTCGGGAGCAGTTCTTC CASSYVQGREQFF
- TRBJ2-6 - TRBV9 TGTGCCAGCAGCGTAGCTGGGACCGGGGCCAACGTCCTGACTTTC CASSVAGTGANVLTF
- TRBJ2-2 TRBD2 TRBV30 TGTGCCTGGAGTGTTGGTCGGGGGGCCGGGGAGCTGTTTTTT CAWSVGRGAGELFF
- TRBJ2-7 - TRBV19 TGTGCCAGTAGTGCGGGACGGTTGAGCTCCTACGAGCAGTACTTC CASSAGRLSSYEQYF
- TRBJ1-3 - TRBV29-1 TGCAGCGTGGACCGGACGGGTCACGGAAACACCATATATTTT CSVDRTGHGNTIYF
many TRBJ1-6 - TRBV10-3 TGTGCCATCAGTGATTGGGGGGATAATTCACCCCTCCACTTT CAISDWGDNSPLHF
- TRBJ2-3 TRBD2 TRBV4-2 TGTGCCAGCAGCTCGGGGGGTCCTAGCACAGATACGCAGTATTTT CASSSGGPSTDTQYF
few TRBJ1-2 - TRBV18 TGTGCCAGCTCACCCAGAGAACTCCATGGCTACACCTTC CASSPRELHGYTF
few TRBJ2-2 TRBD1 TRBV2 TGTGCCAGCAGTCGACAGGGGGGCGAGACCGGGGAGCTGTTTTTT CASSRQGGETGELFF
- TRBJ1-3 - TRBV9 TGTGCCAGTAGCGTAGGGACAGGAAACACCATATATTTT CASSVGTGNTIYF
- TRBJ1-3 - TRBV7-2 TGTGCCAGCAGCTTAAACAGGGAGAGCTCTGGAAACACCATATATTTT CASSLNRESSGNTIYF
few TRBJ1-2 - TRBV28 TGTGCCAGCAGTTTGGCCCCTAGGGTACGAGGCTACACCTTC CASSLAPRVRGYTF
few TRBJ1-2 - TRBV7-2 TGTGCCAGCAGCTTGACAGAGAACTATGGCTACACCTTC CASSLTENYGYTF
- TRBJ2-7 TRBD2 TRBV27 TGTGCCACCAGACTAGCGGGCACCTACGAGCAGTACTTC CATRLAGTYEQYF
- TRBJ1-5 - TRBV6-1 TGTGCCAGCAGTGAATTGACAGGCAGCAATCAGCCCCAGCATTTT CASSELTGSNQPQHF
- TRBJ2-7 TRBD2 TRBV5-6 TGTGCCAGCAGCCTGCGGGGGTCCTACGAGCAGTACTTC CASSLRGSYEQYF
- TRBJ1-3 - TRBV7-9 TGTGCCAGCAGCTTAGCGTGGACGAGGTCTGGAAACACCATATATTTT CASSLAWTRSGNTIYF
- TRBJ2-2 TRBD2 TRBV5-1 TGCGCCAGCAGCTCCGTACTAGCGGGAGTTCCCGGGGAGCTGTTTTTT CASSSVLAGVPGELFF
- TRBJ2-5 TRBD1 TRBV5-1 TGCGCCAGCAGCTTGGGGACAGGGGGCGAGACCCAGTACTTC CASSLGTGGETQYF
- TRBJ2-5 TRBD2 TRBV18 TGTGCCAGCTCACCTGGACTAGCGGGAGGCCGGTACCAAGAGACCCAGTACTTC CASSPGLAGGRYQETQYF
- TRBJ1-1 - TRBV6-1 TGTGCCAGCAGCGGGGGCAGGAACACTGAAGCTTTCTTT CASSGGRNTEAFF
few TRBJ1-5 - TRBV9 TGTGCCAGCAGCGTGACATTCAATCAGCCCCAGCATTTT CASSVTFNQPQHF